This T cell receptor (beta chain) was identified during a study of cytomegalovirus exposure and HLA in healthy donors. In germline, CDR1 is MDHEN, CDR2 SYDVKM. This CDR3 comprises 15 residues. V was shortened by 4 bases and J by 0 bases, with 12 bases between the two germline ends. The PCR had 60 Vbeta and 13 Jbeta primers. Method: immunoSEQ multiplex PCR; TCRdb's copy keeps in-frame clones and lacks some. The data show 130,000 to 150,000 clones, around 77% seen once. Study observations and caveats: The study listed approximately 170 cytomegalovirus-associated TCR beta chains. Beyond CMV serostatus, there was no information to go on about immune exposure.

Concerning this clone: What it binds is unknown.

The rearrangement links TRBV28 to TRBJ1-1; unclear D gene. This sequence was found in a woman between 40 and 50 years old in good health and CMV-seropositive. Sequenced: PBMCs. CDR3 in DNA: TGTGCCAGCAGTTCCCCTTACAATTTGAACACTGAAGCTTTCTTT. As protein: CASSSPYNLNTEAFF.